One sample yielded the 11 T cell receptor beta chains listed below, sequenced in a study of chemoradiotherapy in HPV16-positive cancers. TCRdb keeps only in-frame clones here, not all; method: immunoSEQ multiplex PCR. The sample holds around 1,300 clones, more than 75% seen once. The material sequenced was tumor tissue, taken from a patient who underwent chemoradiotherapy. These receptors were taken from a human donor with HPV-associated anogenital cancer.

V and J are TRBV9 and TRBJ1-1, with a tentative D call TRBD1 (5 bases). Trimming removed 4 bases at V and 5 bases at J, with 12 bases between. From germline, CDR1 is SGDLS and CDR2 YYNGEE. The length of the CDR3 is 13 residues. This CDR3 is CASSRGAGTEAFF. DNA for the CDR3: TGTGCCAGCAGCCGTGGGGCGGGGACTGAAGCTTTCTTT.

The J gene is TRBJ2-3, the V gene TRBV7-2; 9 positions agree with TRBD2. Germline assignment: CDR1 SGHTA and CDR2 FQGNSA. CDR3 length: 17 residues. Germline trimming cut 1 base from V and 1 base from J; bases unmatched to any gene: 6. The CDR3 bases are TGTGCCAGCAGCTTAGGGGACGGCGGGGGGGGCACAGATACGCAGTATTTT. It codes for CASSLGDGGGGTDTQYF.

The count of this clone is one. This chain joins TRBV6-1 and TRBJ1-5; a weak D match, TRBD1 (6 bases). Germline-derived CDR1 and CDR2 are MNHNS and SASEGT. V lost 6 bases, J lost 2 bases, and 8 bases lay in between. The CDR3 is 13 amino acids. CDR3 sequence: CASRQGGNQPQHF. CDR3 nucleotide sequence: TGTGCCAGCAGACAGGGTGGCAATCAGCCCCAGCATTTT.

The genes are TRBV6-1 and TRBJ1-2, with a possible D match to TRBD1 (5 bases). The germline V gene encodes CDR1 MNHNS and CDR2 SASEGT. The V and J ends lost 2 bases and 2 bases respectively, with 18 bases between them. The CDR3 consists of 17 residues. In DNA form, the CDR3 reads TGTGCCAGCAGTGAACGGTTCACCAGCGCAGGGAACTATGGCTACACCTTC. Its translation is CASSERFTSAGNYGYTF.

This rearrangement joins TRBV5-6 to TRBJ2-6; no reliable D call. The CDR3 runs to 13 residues. V lost 5 bases and J lost 2, with 5 bases in between. Germline-derived CDR1 and CDR2 are SGHDT and YYEEEE. The CDR3 DNA sequence: TGTGCCAGCAGTGGGGCTGGGGCCAACGTCCTGACTTTC. It yields the protein CASSGAGANVLTF.

The rearrangement joins TRBV5-6 to TRBJ2-2, with D perhaps being TRBD1 or TRBD2 (5 bases each). V gave up 4 bases and J gave up 4 bases, with 14 bases separating them. CDR3 length equals 15 residues. CDR1 is SGHDT and CDR2 is YYEEEE in the germline V gene. Here the CDR3 DNA reads TGTGCCAGCAGCATTCTGGGGACGGGCACCGGGGAGCTGTTTTTT. The encoded protein is CASSILGTGTGELFF.

The gene calls are TRBV4-2 and TRBJ1-2, with D maybe TRBD1 (5 bases). CDR1 is LGHNA, CDR2 YNFKEQ, per germline. V shed 1 base and J shed 3 bases, with 21 bases lying between them. The CDR3 consists of 18 residues. CDR3 sequence reads: CASSQVVAAGRPDYGYTF. CDR3 nucleotides: TGTGCCAGCAGCCAAGTCGTGGCGGCAGGGCGACCTGACTATGGCTACACCTTC.

This clone was seen more than once but under ten times. This chain connects TRBV29-1 to TRBJ2-3, with TRBD2 identical over 8 bases. The CDR3 has 14 amino acids. The J segment lost 7 bases and the V segment lost 2 bases, leaving 8 bases of the junction unmatched. The germline V gene has CDR1 SQVTM and CDR2 ANQGSEA. The CDR3 coding sequence is TGCAGCGTTGAACCCGGGGGGGGCCAGAATACGCAGTATTTT. Translating gives CSVEPGGGQNTQYF.

The rearrangement links TRBV18 to TRBJ2-7, with 11 bases identical to TRBD1. The V gene's germline CDR1 is KGHSH and CDR2 LQKENI. The CDR3 is 14 residues long. V lost 4 bases and J lost 5; bases outside the gene matches: 4. The CDR3 is CASSLRDRGDEQYF. Here the CDR3 DNA reads TGTGCCAGCTCACTTAGGGACAGGGGGGACGAGCAGTACTTC.

This chain links TRBV2 with TRBJ2-7; 7 bases fit TRBD1. Germline values: CDR1 SNHLY, CDR2 FYNNEI. The V gene end was trimmed by 8 bases and the J gene end by 0 bases; junction bases not matched to a gene: 4. The CDR3 runs to 13 residues. The CDR3 nucleotides are TGTGCCAGCGAGGGGACAGCCTCCTACGAGCAGTACGTC. It is translated as CASEGTASYEQYV.

The chain joins TRBV7-9 to TRBJ1-2, with a possible D match to TRBD1 (5 bases). The CDR3 has 14 amino acids. Germline-derived CDR1 and CDR2 are SEHNR and FQNEAQ (reference sequence). Trimming took 5 bases from V and 4 from J, leaving 14 bases between them. In DNA form, the CDR3 reads TGTGCCAGCAGCCACCCCATCGGGGGCTATGGCTACACCTTC. Translated: CASSHPIGGYGYTF.